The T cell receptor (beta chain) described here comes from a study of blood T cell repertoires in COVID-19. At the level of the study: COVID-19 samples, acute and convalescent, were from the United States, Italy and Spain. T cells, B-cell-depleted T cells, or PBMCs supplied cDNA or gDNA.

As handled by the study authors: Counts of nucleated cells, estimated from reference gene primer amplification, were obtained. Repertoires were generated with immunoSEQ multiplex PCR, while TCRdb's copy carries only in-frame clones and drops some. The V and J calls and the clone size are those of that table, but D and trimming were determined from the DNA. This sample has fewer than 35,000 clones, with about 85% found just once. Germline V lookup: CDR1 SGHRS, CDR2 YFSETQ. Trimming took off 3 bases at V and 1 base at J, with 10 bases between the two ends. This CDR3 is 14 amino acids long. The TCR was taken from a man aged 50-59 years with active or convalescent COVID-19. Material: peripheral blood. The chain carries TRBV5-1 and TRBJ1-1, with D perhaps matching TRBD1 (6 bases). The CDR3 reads CASSSGTPNTEAFF. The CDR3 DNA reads TGCGCCAGCAGCTCGGGGACACCGAACACTGAAGCTTTCTTT.